What follows are 17 T cell receptor beta chains derived from one specimen sequenced in a study of blood T cell repertoires in COVID-19 (dated by TCRdb to 2020 to 2021). The library was obtained by the immunoSEQ multiplex PCR assay. In TCRdb, the immuneACCESS table is reduced to in-frame sequences with V and J assigned. These tables do not hold every clone; where another copy was compared, an unresolved V gene accounts for under half, and the others remain unexplained. The sample table contains hundreds of thousands of clones; only one count was recorded for around nine tenths of them. The ten largest clones capture around 7.9% of the sample. The sequencing sample was made of peripheral blood. All receptors derive from a woman in her sixties or seventies with COVID-19, enrolled during active disease.

This clone was recorded a few times. The V call is TRBV28, the J call TRBJ2-2; 9 bases map to TRBD1. The CDR3 has 18 residues. Germline CDR1 and CDR2: MDHEN and SYDVKM. J gave up 2 bases and V 11 bases, and 18 bases lay outside the gene matches. CDR3: CAPQPRDRDFFNTGELFF. The DNA of the CDR3 is TGTGCCCCACAACCACGGGACAGGGATTTTTTCAACACCGGGGAGCTGTTTTTT.

The rearrangement joins TRBV7-9 to TRBJ1-1, with 9 bases that match TRBD1. J gave up 12 bases and V 5 bases, and 10 bases lay outside the gene matches. Germline V gene sequence: CDR1 SEHNR, CDR2 FQNEAQ (reference sequence). The CDR3 contains 13 residues. The CDR3, as DNA: TGTGCCAGCAGCCCTGGACAGGGGAGAATGACTTTCTTT. Protein sequence: CASSPGQGRMTFF. Full variable domain (outside the CDR3, taken from reference TRBV7-9 and TRBJ1-1): DTGVSQNPRHKITKRGQNVTFRCDPISEHNRLYWYRQTLGQGPEFLTYFQNEAQLEKSRLLSDRFSAERPKGSFSTLEIQRTEQGDSAMYLCASSPGQGRMTFFGQGTRLTVV.

The chain uses TRBV10-3 and TRBJ1-1; 8 bases are a match to TRBD1. The germline V gene has CDR1 ENHRY and CDR2 SYGVKD. The CDR3 sequence is 12 residues long. V shed 8 bases and J 5 bases; nucleotides not matched to a gene: 4. The CDR3 protein is CAIQGAGTEAFF. CDR3 coding DNA: TGTGCCATCCAGGGGGCTGGGACTGAAGCTTTCTTT.

This chain uses TRBV10-3 with TRBJ1-2; 7 bases align to TRBD1. With V trimmed by 6 bases and J by 7 bases, 8 bases remained unmatched. Germline assignment: CDR1 ENHRY and CDR2 SYGVKD. This CDR3 spans 13 amino acids. The CDR3 spells CAIRGTGDGGYTF. The CDR3 DNA reads TGTGCCATCAGAGGTACAGGGGATGGTGGCTACACCTTC.

The gene calls are TRBV6-2 or TRBV6-3 and TRBJ2-5; perhaps TRBD1 as D (5 bases). In germline, CDR1 is MNHEY, CDR2 SVGEGT. Trimming shortened V by 0 bases and J by 2 bases, and 7 bases separated the two germline ends. The CDR3 runs to 14 residues. The CDR3 DNA is TGTGCCAGCAGTTACTCAACAGGTCAAGAGACCCAGTACTTC. This sequence encodes CASSYSTGQETQYF.

The chain recombines TRBV3-1 (or the pseudogene TRBV3-2) with TRBJ1-1, with no clear D. CDR3 length: 14 amino acids. CDR1 and CDR2 (germline): LGHDT, YNNKEL (reference sequence). V dropped 5 bases and J dropped 7 bases, with 17 bases sitting between them. CDR3 in DNA: TGTGCCAGCAGCACCCGGGGTGCAAATTATGAAGCTTTCTTT. Amino acid sequence: CASSTRGANYEAFF.

V gene TRBV24-1 combines with J gene TRBJ2-2, with TRBD1 matching 7 bases. The CDR3 extends over 14 amino acids. V gave up 4 bases and J gave up 6 bases; unmatched junction bases: 4. Germline V lookup: CDR1 KGHDR, CDR2 SFDVKD. CDR3 amino acids: CATSDPTGAGELFF. The CDR3 nucleotides read TGTGCCACCAGTGACCCAACAGGGGCCGGGGAGCTGTTTTTT.

The chain recombines TRBV6-5 with TRBJ2-7; TRBD2 matches at 7 bases. Germline CDR1 reads MNHEY; CDR2 reads SVGAGI. The CDR3 extends over 11 amino acids. V dropped 9 bases and J dropped 6; count of bases not matched to a gene: 5. The CDR3: CASKGGSEQYF. The CDR3 coding sequence is TGTGCCAGTAAGGGAGGGAGCGAGCAGTACTTC.

The CDR3 bases are TGCGCCAGCAGCGCTGGACTAGCGGGGGGCCCTCCGCAGGAGACCCAGTACTTC. Translation: CASSAGLAGGPPQETQYF. The chain combines TRBV5-1 with TRBJ2-5; 14 bases agree with TRBD2. Germline V gene sequence: CDR1 SGHRS, CDR2 YFSETQ. The CDR3 totals 18 residues. Losses at the gene ends were 4 bases for V and 5 bases for J; bases not matched to a gene: 13.

This rearrangement joins TRBV27 to TRBJ2-5; 10 bases are a match to TRBD1. V lost 6 bases, J lost 5 bases, and 9 bases stayed unmatched. Germline CDR1 is MNHEY and CDR2 is SMNVEV (reference sequence). There are 15 residues in the CDR3. CDR3 sequence reads: CASSPWDRGTETQYF. The CDR3 DNA is TGTGCCAGCAGCCCATGGGACAGGGGAACGGAGACCCAGTACTTC.

This clone occurred once. The chain combines TRBV18 with TRBJ2-3; TRBD2 matches at 11 bases. Unmatched junction bases numbered 6, after V lost 1 base and J lost 0 bases. The CDR3 is 18 amino acids. Germline V CDR1 and CDR2: KGHSH, LQKENI. The CDR3 sequence is CASSPLGTSGRSTDTQYF. The CDR3 DNA follows: TGTGCCAGCTCACCACTCGGGACTAGCGGACGTAGCACAGATACGCAGTATTTT.

The V and J genes are TRBV10-1 and TRBJ1-1; 9 positions match TRBD1. This CDR3 region has 14 residues. Unmatched junction bases numbered 3, after V lost 6 bases and J lost 1 base. In germline, CDR1 is WNHNN, CDR2 SYGVQD (reference sequence). The CDR3 nucleotides read TGCGCCAGCAGCCCGGGACAGGGGAACACTGAAGCTTTCTTT. Translating it yields CASSPGQGNTEAFF.

The J gene is TRBJ1-1, the V gene TRBV18; 8 nucleotides align to TRBD1. V shed 2 bases and J 5 bases; nucleotides not matched to a gene: 7. Germline CDR1 is KGHSH and CDR2 is LQKENI. The CDR3 consists of 15 residues. This CDR3 reads CASSPVPTGGTEAFF. The CDR3 bases are TGTGCCAGCTCACCAGTCCCTACAGGGGGAACTGAAGCTTTCTTT.

The V and J genes are TRBV10-3 and TRBJ1-2, with D possibly matching TRBD1 (6 bases). Trimming took off 6 bases at V and 10 bases at J, with 15 bases between the two ends. The CDR3 runs to 12 residues. Looked up from germline, CDR1 is ENHRY and CDR2 is SYGVKD. The DNA of the CDR3 is TGTGCCATCAGCGACTTGGACAGATACTACACCTTC. Its protein is CAISDLDRYYTF.

This clone was seen a single time. The gene calls are TRBV6-2 or TRBV6-3 and TRBJ1-3; D not certain. V was trimmed by 6 bases and J by 10 bases, leaving 10 bases between them. Germline V gene lookup returns CDR1 MNHEY and CDR2 SVGEGT. This CDR3 comprises 11 residues. The CDR3 is CASSIAGTIYF. Written as DNA, the CDR3 is TGTGCCAGCAGCATCGCCGGGACCATATATTTT.

This chain joins TRBV7-8 and TRBJ2-7; TRBD1 agrees at 9 bases. This CDR3 is built from 15 residues. The J segment lost 2 bases and the V segment lost 0 bases, leaving 2 bases of the junction unmatched. The germline V gene encodes CDR1 SGHVS and CDR2 FQNEAQ. The DNA of the CDR3 is TGTGCCAGCAGCTTAGCAGGGACAGGGCCCTACGAGCAGTACTTC. Protein product: CASSLAGTGPYEQYF.

This clone was counted once. J is TRBJ2-7 and V is TRBV28; D might be TRBD1 (6 bases). The CDR3 contains 16 residues. Trimming took 4 bases from V and 2 from J, leaving 18 bases between them. Per the germline V gene, CDR1 is MDHEN and CDR2 is SYDVKM. The CDR3 here is CASSYVLRDTTYEQYF. As DNA, the CDR3 is TGTGCCAGCAGTTATGTACTACGGGACACCACCTACGAGCAGTACTTC.